What follows is one TCR beta chain and its context. The antigen remains undetermined. This specimen belongs to a study of shared clonotypes between healthy human individuals. Study-wide results and caveats: Some clonotypes were shared by all four sorted-subset donors, while others were not shared. The non-shared ones had lower generation probabilities than the shared ones.

Method: immunoSEQ multiplex PCR; TCRdb's copy keeps in-frame clones and lacks some. The sample consists of around 2,000,000 clones, over 85% of them appearing once. Naive CD8 cells comprised CD45RO-negative, CCR7-positively selected cells, excluding terminally differentiated effector memory CD45RA+ cells. V lost 4 bases and J 1 base, leaving 11 bases between the germline ends. This CDR3 spans 14 amino acids. Germline values: CDR1 SGDLS, CDR2 YYNGEE. The source of this sequence is a man between 18 and 35 years old in good health. The V gene is TRBV9, the J gene TRBJ1-1, with a weak D call TRBD1 (5 bases). Source material: naive CD8+ T cells sorted from blood. The CDR3 nucleotides read TGTGCCAGCAGCCCCCCCACAGGGAACACTGAAGCTTTCTTT. This gives the protein CASSPPTGNTEAFF.